This T cell receptor beta chain appears in the sequencing data of a study of blood T cell repertoires in COVID-19. The overall study: The study drew acute and convalescent COVID-19 samples from the United States, Italy and Spain. T cells, B-cell-depleted T cells, or PBMCs supplied cDNA or gDNA.

Original handling: From reference gene primer amplification, estimates of nucleated cell counts were derived. TCRdb's copy holds only in-frame clones and misses some; the assay was immunoSEQ multiplex PCR. From that table come the V and J calls and clone size; the DNA was used to work out D and trimming. The table includes about 210,000 clones, approximately 82% detected once. The sequenced sample was peripheral blood. This TCR was recovered from a man between 45 and 60 years old with active or convalescent COVID-19.

For the CDR3, the DNA is TGTGCCAGCACTCCTGGGGCGAGAACCGGGGAGCTGTTTTTT. It codes for CASTPGARTGELFF. The V call is TRBV2, the J call TRBJ2-2, with TRBD1 as a possible D gene (5 bases). The germline V gene encodes CDR1 SNHLY and CDR2 FYNNEI. CDR3 length: 14 amino acids. Trimming removed 7 bases from V and 5 bases from J, with 14 bases in between.